This T cell receptor (beta chain) emerged from a study of PD-1 blockade in classical Hodgkin lymphoma. Time point here: cycle 4 day 1 (C4D1), after 6 weeks of nivolumab. Every patient relapsed after autologous stem cell transplantation, and brentuximab vedotin exposure varied. Deletions cut 3 bases from V and 14 bases from J, with 23 bases between. This CDR3 has 15 residues. Germline V CDR1 and CDR2: KGHSH, LQKENI. Here immunoSEQ multiplex PCR was the method, and the copy in TCRdb shows in-frame clones only, minus some. Of 100,000 to 120,000 clones detected, approximately 89% appear once; the ten largest clones hold under 20%.

The chain joins TRBV18 to TRBJ2-1, with D unclear. This TCR derives from a human donor with classical Hodgkin lymphoma. This specimen consisted of peripheral blood mononuclear cells (PBMCs), obtained before the fourth cycle of nivolumab. CDR3 sequence: CASSPPGQARVAEFF. The CDR3 nucleotides are TGTGCCAGCTCACCCCCCGGGCAGGCAAGGGTCGCGGAGTTCTTC.